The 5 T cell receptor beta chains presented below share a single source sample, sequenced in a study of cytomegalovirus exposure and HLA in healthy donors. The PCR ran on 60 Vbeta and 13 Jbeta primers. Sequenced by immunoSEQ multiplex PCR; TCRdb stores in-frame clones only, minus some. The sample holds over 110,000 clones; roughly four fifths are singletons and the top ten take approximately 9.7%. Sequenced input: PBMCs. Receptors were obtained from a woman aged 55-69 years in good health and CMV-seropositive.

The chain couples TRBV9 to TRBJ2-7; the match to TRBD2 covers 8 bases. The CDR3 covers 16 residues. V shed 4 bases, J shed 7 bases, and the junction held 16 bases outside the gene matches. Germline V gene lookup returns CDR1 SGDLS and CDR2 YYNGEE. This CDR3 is CASSPILAAGVREQYF. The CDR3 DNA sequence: TGTGCCAGCAGCCCCATATTGGCAGCGGGAGTGAGGGAGCAGTACTTC.

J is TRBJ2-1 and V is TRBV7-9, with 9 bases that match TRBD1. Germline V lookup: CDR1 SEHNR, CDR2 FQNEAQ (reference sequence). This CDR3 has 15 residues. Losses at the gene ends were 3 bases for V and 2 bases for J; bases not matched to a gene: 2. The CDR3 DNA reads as TGTGCCAGCAGCTTGAGGACAGGGGCCTACAATGAGCAGTTCTTC. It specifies CASSLRTGAYNEQFF.

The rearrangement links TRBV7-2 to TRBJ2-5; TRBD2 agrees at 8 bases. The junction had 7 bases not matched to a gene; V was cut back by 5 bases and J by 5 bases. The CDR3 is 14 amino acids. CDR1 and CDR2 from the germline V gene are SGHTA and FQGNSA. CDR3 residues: CASSVGTSGETQYF. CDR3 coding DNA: TGTGCCAGCAGCGTGGGGACTAGTGGGGAGACCCAGTACTTC.

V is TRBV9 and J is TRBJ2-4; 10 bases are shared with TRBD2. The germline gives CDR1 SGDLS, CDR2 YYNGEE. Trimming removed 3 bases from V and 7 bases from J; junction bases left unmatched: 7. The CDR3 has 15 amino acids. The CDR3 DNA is TGTGCCAGCAGCGCCCTGCTAGCGGGAGCGAACATTCAGTACTTC. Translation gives CASSALLAGANIQYF.

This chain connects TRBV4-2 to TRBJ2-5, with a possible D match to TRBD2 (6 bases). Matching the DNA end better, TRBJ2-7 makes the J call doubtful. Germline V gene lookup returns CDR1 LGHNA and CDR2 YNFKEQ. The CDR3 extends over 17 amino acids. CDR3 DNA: TGTGCCAGCAGCCAAGTTGTGTTCGGAGGGAGCTCCTACGAGCAGTACTTC. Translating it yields CASSQVVFGGSSYEQYF.